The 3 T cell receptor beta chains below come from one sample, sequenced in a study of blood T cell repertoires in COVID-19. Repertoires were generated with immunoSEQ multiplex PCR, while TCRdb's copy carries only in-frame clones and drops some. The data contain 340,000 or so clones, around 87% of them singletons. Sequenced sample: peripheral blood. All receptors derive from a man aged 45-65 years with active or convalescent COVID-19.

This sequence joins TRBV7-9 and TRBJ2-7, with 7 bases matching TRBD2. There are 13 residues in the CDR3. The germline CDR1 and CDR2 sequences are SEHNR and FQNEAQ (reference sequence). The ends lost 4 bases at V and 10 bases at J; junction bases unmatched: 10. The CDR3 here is CASSSGRLAAQYF. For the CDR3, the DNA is TGTGCCAGCAGCTCCGGCCGCCTAGCGGCCCAGTACTTC.

In DNA, the CDR3 is TGTGCCAGCAGCCAAGGGACTAGCGGCGGAGTGGAAGAGACCCAGTACTTC. As protein: CASSQGTSGGVEETQYF. V is TRBV3-1 (or the pseudogene TRBV3-2) and J is TRBJ2-5; 10 bases agree with TRBD2. CDR1 and CDR2 from the germline V gene are LGHDT and YNNKEL (reference sequence). CDR3 length: 17 residues. V lost 1 base and J lost 3; bases outside the gene matches: 8.

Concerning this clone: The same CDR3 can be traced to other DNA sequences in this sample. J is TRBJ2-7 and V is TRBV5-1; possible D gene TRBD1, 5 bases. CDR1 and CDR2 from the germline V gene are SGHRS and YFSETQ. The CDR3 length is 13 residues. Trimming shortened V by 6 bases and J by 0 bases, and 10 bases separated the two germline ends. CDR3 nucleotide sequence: TGCGCCAGCAACACAGGAGACTCCTACGAGCAGTACTTC. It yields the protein CASNTGDSYEQYF.